Presented here are 14 T cell receptor beta chains from one specimen sequenced in a study of blood T cell repertoires in COVID-19. The table came from immunoSEQ multiplex PCR; TCRdb's copy has only in-frame clones and leaves some out. This sample carries roughly 73,000 clones, about nine tenths of them seen once, and the ten largest clones take 1.3% to 1.5%. The sequenced sample was peripheral blood. Every receptor here comes from a man aged 50 to 59 with acute or convalescent COVID-19.

This clone was found a few times. One junction end disagrees with the germline gene, perhaps due to a read error. CDR3 sequence reads: CASSLDLVRDRNTEAFF. As DNA, the CDR3 is TGCGCCAGCAGTTTGGATCTAGTCCGGGACAGAAACACTGAAGCTTTCTTT. The chain employs TRBV5-1 and TRBJ1-1, with 7 positions matching TRBD1. Germline assignment: CDR1 SGHRS and CDR2 YFSETQ. The CDR3 length is 17 residues. The whole variable domain, remainder taken from reference TRBV5-1 and TRBJ1-1, is KAGVTQTPRYLIKTRGQQVTLSCSPISGHRSVSWYQQTPGQGLQFLFEYFSETQRNKGNFPGRFSGRQFSNSRSEMNVSTLELGDSALYLCASSLDLVRDRNTEAFFGQGTRLTVV.

J is TRBJ2-1 and V is TRBV12-5; the D gene is possibly TRBD1 (5 bases). The V gene's germline CDR1 is LGHNT and CDR2 FRNRAP. This CDR3 comprises 13 residues. V shed 1 base and J shed 6 bases, with 7 bases lying between them. The CDR3 sequence: CASGLGQTNEQFF. For the CDR3, the DNA is TGTGCTAGTGGTTTGGGACAGACCAATGAGCAGTTCTTC.

The chain links TRBV18 to TRBJ2-5; 7 bases align to TRBD1. CDR1 and CDR2 from the germline V gene are KGHSH and LQKENI. There are 15 residues in the CDR3. Losses at the gene ends were 0 bases for V and 3 bases for J; bases not matched to a gene: 4. In DNA form, the CDR3 reads TGTGCCAGCTCACCACCGTATACAGGGGAAGAGACCCAGTACTTC. As protein: CASSPPYTGEETQYF.

The CDR3: CASSPTVRLPQYF. The CDR3 DNA reads as TGTGCCAGCAGTCCAACGGTGAGGCTCCCCCAGTACTTC. The rearrangement uses TRBV27 and TRBJ2-5, with D uncertain. Germline CDR1 and CDR2: MNHEY and SMNVEV (reference sequence). The CDR3 covers 13 residues. Trimming shortened V by 5 bases and J by 9 bases, and 16 bases separated the two germline ends.

A few counts support this clone. The chain uses TRBV7-6 and TRBJ2-3; D gene uncertain. The CDR3 totals 10 residues. Germline V gene lookup returns CDR1 SGHVS and CDR2 FNYEAQ. DNA of the CDR3: TGTGCTCCTCGAGTGGATACGCAGTATTTT. Protein product: CAPRVDTQYF.

This clone was observed a handful of times. V usage is TRBV6-5 and J usage is TRBJ2-5; the match to TRBD1 covers 8 bases. Germline trimming cut 0 bases from V and 6 bases from J; bases unmatched to any gene: 3. The V gene's germline CDR1 is MNHEY and CDR2 SVGAGI. The CDR3 is 14 amino acids. The DNA for the CDR3 is TGTGCCAGCAGTTACTCCCCAGGGGGCCAGACCCAGTACTTC. Translated: CASSYSPGGQTQYF.

This clone was seen more than once but under ten times. The germline gene is not matched at one end of the junction; a read error may be the cause. The gene calls are TRBV9 and TRBJ1-2; weak D call: TRBD1 (6 bases). The CDR3 contains 11 residues. Per the germline V gene, CDR1 is SGDLS and CDR2 is YYNGEE. CDR3 residues: CASSPRGSPDF. In DNA, the CDR3 is TGTGCCAGCAGCCCTAGGGGGTCCCCGGACTTC.

To note about this clone: Mismatch with germline at one junction end may stem from a read error. The chain uses TRBV7-7 and TRBJ2-1, with 11 bases identical to TRBD2. This CDR3 spans 16 amino acids. The germline V gene encodes CDR1 SSHAT and CDR2 FNYEAQ (reference sequence). The CDR3 loop is CASSPIAGGLTNEQFF. The CDR3 nucleotides are TGTGCTAGCAGCCCCATAGCGGGGGGGCTTACGAATGAGCAGTTCTTC.

The V and J genes are TRBV3-1 (or the pseudogene TRBV3-2) and TRBJ1-5; D call uncertain. The CDR3 covers 16 residues. V lost 0 bases and J 1 base, leaving 10 bases between the germline ends. The germline CDR1 and CDR2 sequences are LGHDT and YNNKEL (reference sequence). CDR3: CASSQDPVVSNQPQHF. In nucleotides, the CDR3 is TGTGCCAGCAGCCAAGACCCCGTTGTGAGCAATCAGCCCCAGCATTTT.

CDR3 sequence reads: CASSHGGRDEQYF. The DNA for the CDR3 is TGTGCCAGCAGCCATGGCGGGAGGGACGAGCAGTACTTC. The chain joins TRBV3-1 (or the pseudogene TRBV3-2) to TRBJ2-7, with 9 bases that match TRBD2. Per germline, CDR1 LGHDT and CDR2 YNNKEL (reference sequence). The CDR3 covers 13 residues. Trimming at V came to 3 bases and at J to 5 bases, leaving 2 bases not matched to a gene.

The V call is TRBV5-6, the J call TRBJ2-7; the D is unclear. The CDR3 has 13 residues. The V end lost 4 bases, the J end lost 7 bases, and 15 bases lay between the germline ends. Looked up from germline, CDR1 is SGHDT and CDR2 is YYEEEE. The CDR3 is CASSRRHLQEQYF. In nucleotides, the CDR3 is TGTGCCAGCAGCCGCCGACACCTCCAAGAGCAGTACTTC.

The chain links TRBV28 to TRBJ2-1; 9 positions agree with TRBD1. The V segment lost 0 bases and the J segment 7 bases; nucleotides outside the gene matches: 1. CDR3 length: 14 residues. The germline V gene encodes CDR1 MDHEN and CDR2 SYDVKM. The CDR3 DNA is TGTGCCAGCAGTTTATGGGACAGGGGTAATGAGCAGTTCTTC. Residues: CASSLWDRGNEQFF.

V is TRBV9 and J is TRBJ1-1; 9 positions agree with TRBD1. Germline CDR1 and CDR2: SGDLS and YYNGEE. The CDR3 runs to 14 residues. J was trimmed by 4 bases and V by 1 base; bases with no gene match: 2. CDR3: CASSVQGQGTEAFF. The CDR3 DNA sequence: TGTGCCAGCAGCGTACAGGGACAGGGCACTGAAGCTTTCTTT.

This clone was counted only a few times. The V call is TRBV19, the J call TRBJ2-7, with D possibly matching TRBD1 (7 bases). V lost 10 bases, J lost 2 bases, and 21 bases lay in between. Germline values: CDR1 LNHDA, CDR2 SQIVND (reference sequence). The CDR3 is 15 residues long. The CDR3 DNA follows: TGTGCCAATTTAGGGGGCGGGAATGGAACCTACGAGCAGTACTTC. Residues: CANLGGGNGTYEQYF.